Only one count was recorded for the clone carrying this T cell receptor beta chain. Its antigen is not identified. The V gene's germline CDR1 is MNHEY and CDR2 SVGEGT. The CDR3 has 15 residues. The trim removed 5 bases at V and 7 bases at J, leaving 9 bases unmatched. This sample is part of a study of T cell responses to AZD1222 COVID-19 vaccine. General study results and limits: Nearly half of the spike-specific TCRs reportedly recognize variant regions that carry no mutations.

Measured with immunoSEQ multiplex PCR; TCRdb has only the in-frame clones, and not every one. The sample consists of 100,000 to 150,000 clones, just over 85% of them appearing once. The V and J genes are TRBV6-2 or TRBV6-3 and TRBJ1-5; 9 positions agree with TRBD1. The sequence was collected from an adult in good health. The specimen was peripheral blood, collected on day 0 of AZD1222 vaccination. The CDR3 sequence is CASSTPGTGNQPQHF. DNA of the CDR3: TGTGCCAGCAGTACTCCCGGGACAGGGAACCAGCCCCAGCATTTT.